This T cell receptor (beta chain) comes out of a study of blood T cell repertoires in COVID-19. Turning to the study itself: Acute and convalescent COVID-19 samples came from the United States, Italy and Spain. In each case, the material was cDNA or gDNA derived from T cells, B-cell-depleted T cells, or PBMCs.

Per the authors' pipeline: Estimation of nucleated cell counts relied on the amplification of reference gene primers. Repertoires were generated with immunoSEQ multiplex PCR, while TCRdb's copy carries only in-frame clones and drops some. V and J calls and clone size are copied from that table; D and trimming were computed from the DNA. The sample has over 100,000 clones, roughly three quarters seen once; the top ten hold less than 2.5%. CDR1 is KGHSH, CDR2 LQKENI, per germline. Trimming removed 3 bases at V and 9 bases at J, with 12 bases between. The CDR3 spans 13 residues. This clone showed up just once.

This chain joins TRBV18 and TRBJ1-5; possible D gene TRBD1, 6 bases. The TCR sequence derives from a woman between 70 and 85 years old with acute or convalescent COVID-19. The sample comprised peripheral blood. The CDR3 here is CASSPGTLRPQHF. The CDR3 DNA reads as TGTGCCAGCTCACCGGGGACACTAAGGCCCCAGCATTTT.